This is a list of T cell receptor beta chains from one sample in a study of beta chain features in type 1 diabetes. Measured with immunoSEQ multiplex PCR; TCRdb has only the in-frame clones, and not every one. The table has 400,000 to 500,000 clones, around 14% seen once; the top ten hold roughly 0.038%. The sample taken for sequencing was naive CD4+ T cells from blood. The receptors derive from a man younger than 45 in good health. The CDR3 runs from the conserved cysteine through the conserved F or W. Each record gives: D gene, V gene, clone size, J gene, CDR3 DNA, CDR3 protein. A D gene is named only where the DNA matches it firmly. Size tells how often a clone was seen (once, few, many) or the class of an expanded clone, and some rows leave it out.

TRBD2	TRBV30	NA	TRBJ2-3	TGTGCCTGGAGTCTAACTAGGACTAGCGGGATCGGAGATACGCAGTATTTT	CAWSLTRTSGIGDTQYF
NA	TRBV4-2	NA	TRBJ1-1	TGTGCCAGCAGCCAAGATTGGACACTTAGAAACACTGAAGCTTTCTTT	CASSQDWTLRNTEAFF
NA	TRBV19	few	TRBJ2-3	TGTGCCAGTAGTACTCCTTCTTATACGCAGTATTTT	CASSTPSYTQYF
NA	TRBV9	NA	TRBJ1-1	TGTGCCAGCAGCGTAGGCGGGGATACTGGGAACACTGAAGCTTTCTTT	CASSVGGDTGNTEAFF
NA	TRBV11-2	NA	TRBJ2-5	TGTGCCAGCAGCCAACAGGATCAAGAGACCCAGTACTTC	CASSQQDQETQYF
NA	TRBV30	few	TRBJ1-3	TGTGCCTGGACCCTCGCTGCCACTGGAAACACCATATATTTT	CAWTLAATGNTIYF
NA	TRBV19	few	TRBJ2-1	TGTGCCAGTAGTATAGCACCCATACGGGAGCAGTTCTTC	CASSIAPIREQFF
NA	TRBV7-2	few	TRBJ1-2	TGTGCCAGCAGCTCGCCGGGTTCGGGGCTCTATGGCTACACCTTC	CASSSPGSGLYGYTF
NA	TRBV6-6	few	TRBJ2-4	TGTGCCAGCAGACCCTCGAGGGGGAGCGAGGAAAACATTCAGTACTTC	CASRPSRGSEENIQYF
NA	TRBV7-2	few	TRBJ2-3	TGTGCCAGCAGCTTAGGATCCGTCGGCACAGATACGCAGTATTTT	CASSLGSVGTDTQYF
NA	TRBV4-1	few	TRBJ1-2	TGCGCCAGCATGGGGTGGGATAGCTATGGCTACACCTTC	CASMGWDSYGYTF
TRBD2	TRBV4-3	NA	TRBJ2-7	TGCGCCAGCAGCCCAGAACTCGGGACTAGCGGGGGGAGGTACGAGCAGTACTTC	CASSPELGTSGGRYEQYF
NA	TRBV11-2	few	TRBJ2-7	TGTGCCAGCAGCTTAGTTCCGGAGATCCTCTCCTACGAGCAGTACTTC	CASSLVPEILSYEQYF
NA	TRBV9	NA	TRBJ2-3	TGTGCCAGCAGCGTAACCCAAGGGGGGTTTAGCACAGATACGCAGTATTTT	CASSVTQGGFSTDTQYF
NA	TRBV7-2	NA	TRBJ2-2	TGTGCCAGCAGCTTCCTTCCGGGACTCGGAACCGGGGAGCTGTTTTTT	CASSFLPGLGTGELFF
TRBD2	TRBV4-3	few	TRBJ2-1	TGCGCCAGCAGCCAAGTGGCGGGGGGGAGTAGGAATGAGCAGTTCTTC	CASSQVAGGSRNEQFF
NA	TRBV30	NA	TRBJ1-1	TGTGCCTGGACTGAGGCTGTGGAAACTGAAGCTTTCTTT	CAWTEAVETEAFF
NA	TRBV30	few	TRBJ2-1	TGTGCCTGGAGTACCGCTCTAAATAAGCAGTTCTTC	CAWSTALNKQFF
NA	TRBV6-5	few	TRBJ1-6	TGTGCCAGCAGTTATGATCGGACCTCACCCCTCCACTTT	CASSYDRTSPLHF
TRBD1	TRBV5-1	NA	TRBJ2-3	TGCGCCAGCAGCTTGGGACAGGGAAAGGATACGCAGTATTTT	CASSLGQGKDTQYF
TRBD2	TRBV6-1	NA	TRBJ2-5	TGTGCCAGCAGTACGGGAGGGTGGGAGACCCAGTACTTC	CASSTGGWETQYF
NA	TRBV6-5	few	TRBJ2-3	TGTGCCAGCAGTTTACGGGGAATGACAGATACGCAGTATTTT	CASSLRGMTDTQYF
NA	TRBV9	NA	TRBJ2-5	TGTGCCAGCAGCCCCTACAGGCTACAAGAGACCCAGTACTTC	CASSPYRLQETQYF
NA	TRBV6-6	few	TRBJ2-3	TGTGCCAGCAGTTACTCGGAGGCCCGGGGGGATACGCAGTATTTT	CASSYSEARGDTQYF
NA	TRBV5-1	NA	TRBJ2-3	TGCGCCAGCAGCCCCGAGGGGGGGCGGGAGACTAGCACAGATACGCAGTATTTT	CASSPEGGRETSTDTQYF
NA	TRBV4-3	NA	TRBJ2-5	TGCGCCAGCAGCCAAAGCTCAGCGCGTGGGTTGGAGACCCAGTACTTC	CASSQSSARGLETQYF
NA	TRBV9	few	TRBJ2-3	TGTGCCAGCAGCGCAAGGGCAGATACGCAGTATTTT	CASSARADTQYF
NA	TRBV29-1	NA	TRBJ2-3	TGCAGCGTTGGGGCGGCAGATACGCAGTATTTT	CSVGAADTQYF
TRBD1	TRBV30	many	TRBJ2-1	TGTGCCTGGAGTGTCTACAGGGGTTACAATGAGCAGTTCTTC	CAWSVYRGYNEQFF
NA	TRBV5-1	few	TRBJ1-6	TGCGCCAGCAAGAGGGGGGACCCAAGCTCCTATAATTCACCCCTCCACTTT	CASKRGDPSSYNSPLHF
TRBD1	TRBV7-8	few	TRBJ1-2	TGTGCCAGCAGCCCCACCTTCGGACAGGGAGTGTATGGCTACACCTTC	CASSPTFGQGVYGYTF
NA	TRBV7-6	few	TRBJ1-4	TGTGCCAGCAGCCCCCGTCGCGGGCCAACTAATGAAAAACTGTTTTTT	CASSPRRGPTNEKLFF
NA	TRBV30	many	TRBJ1-2	TGTGCCTGGAGTGTCGCCAGAGCTAACTATGGCTACACCTTC	CAWSVARANYGYTF
TRBD2	TRBV4-3	NA	TRBJ2-3	TGCGCCAGCAGTCATACTAGCGGGAGCACAGATACGCAGTATTTT	CASSHTSGSTDTQYF
TRBD2	TRBV29-1	few	TRBJ2-1	TGCAGCGTCAAATCGTGGGGGGGCAATGAGCAGTTCTTC	CSVKSWGGNEQFF
NA	TRBV18	NA	TRBJ1-2	TGTGCCAGCTCAGAGACAGGCCGTCCACTTCATGGCTACACCTTC	CASSETGRPLHGYTF
NA	TRBV30	NA	TRBJ1-2	TGTGCCTGGAGTGGGTTCGGCTGGCCGGGTCAAGGCTACACCTTC	CAWSGFGWPGQGYTF
NA	TRBV12-5	few	TRBJ2-2	TGTGCTAGTTCCCGTTTGGGTTTGGCCGGGGAGCTGTTTTTT	CASSRLGLAGELFF
NA	TRBV7-8	NA	TRBJ1-1	TGTGCCAGCAGCCCAACTAGGGGCACTGAAGCTTTCTTT	CASSPTRGTEAFF
NA	TRBV29-1	few	TRBJ2-3	TGCAGCGTCAAGGGGGGTCTCACAGATACGCAGTATTTT	CSVKGGLTDTQYF
TRBD1	TRBV11-1	NA	TRBJ2-2	TGTGCCAGCAGCTCTAGGGACAGGAACACCGGGGAGCTGTTTTTT	CASSSRDRNTGELFF
NA	TRBV7-4	NA	TRBJ2-7	TGTGCCAGCAGCCCTCAGGGCCCCACCTACGAGCAGTACTTC	CASSPQGPTYEQYF
NA	TRBV12-5	NA	TRBJ2-3	TGTGCTAGTGGTTTGAACACAGATACGCAGTATTTT	CASGLNTDTQYF
TRBD1	TRBV18	few	TRBJ1-6	TGTGCCAGCTCGTCCGGGACAGGGGTTTCACCCCTCCACTTT	CASSSGTGVSPLHF
NA	TRBV7-2	NA	TRBJ2-1	TGTGCCAGCAGCCTCCCGGGAAATCAAAATGAGCAGTTCTTC	CASSLPGNQNEQFF
TRBD2	TRBV5-4	few	TRBJ2-7	TGTGCCAGCAGCTTCCAGGGGACTAGGCGCGAGCAGTACTTC	CASSFQGTRREQYF
TRBD2	TRBV6-5	NA	TRBJ2-3	TGTGCCGCAGGGCTAGCGGGGGCAGATACGCAGTATTTT	CAAGLAGADTQYF
NA	TRBV19	once	TRBJ2-7	TGTGCCAGTAGGGGGGGCCTTCCCTACGAGCAGTACTTC	CASRGGLPYEQYF
NA	TRBV30	NA	TRBJ2-2	TGTGCCTGGACACAGGGAACGAACACCGGGGAGCTGTTTTTT	CAWTQGTNTGELFF
NA	TRBV25-1	few	TRBJ2-3	TGTGCCAGCAGCGAGGGGCAGATCACAGATACGCAGTATTTT	CASSEGQITDTQYF
TRBD2	TRBV29-1	few	TRBJ2-6	TGCAGCGTTGAACTAGCGGGAGTTTCTGGGGCCAACGTCCTGACTTTC	CSVELAGVSGANVLTF
NA	TRBV7-6	NA	TRBJ2-1	TGTGCCAGCAGCTCAACCGGGACCTCGGATCAGTTCTTC	CASSSTGTSDQFF
TRBD2	TRBV5-6	few	TRBJ2-5	TGTGCCAGCAGCTTCCCGGGGGTAGCGGGAGGGCCGAAGACCCAGTACTTC	CASSFPGVAGGPKTQYF
TRBD1	TRBV30	many	TRBJ1-5	TGTGCCTGGAGTCCTCGCAGGGGGCACCAGCCCCAGCATTTT	CAWSPRRGHQPQHF
NA	TRBV6-6	few	TRBJ2-3	TGTGCCAGCAGTTCGGGTCGGGGAAGCACAGATACGCAGTATTTT	CASSSGRGSTDTQYF
TRBD1	TRBV2	few	TRBJ2-7	TGTGCCAGCAGCAACAGGGGGCGAGAGCAGTACTTC	CASSNRGREQYF